This is a list of T cell receptor beta chains from one sample in a study of vaccination and CD4 T cells after COVID-19. No antigens are known for them. TCRdb redid the calling of the PCR reads with MiXCR, one entry per CDR3 protein. Of 15,000 or so distinct CDR3 sequences listed, 45% to 65% are singletons. The sample taken for sequencing was CD4+ T cells from blood, cultured in vitro. These TCRs come from a human donor who had recovered from COVID-19. CDR3s include the opening cysteine and the closing phenylalanine or tryptophan. The order of the fields is D gene, J gene, clone size, V gene, CDR3 protein, CDR3 DNA. A D gene is named only where the DNA matches it firmly. Clone size is stated in some rows and not others, as once, few, many or a class when expanded.

NA	TRBJ1-4	NA	TRBV20-1	CSARDPGIGEKLFF	TGCAGTGCTAGAGATCCCGGGATAGGTGAAAAACTGTTTTTT
NA	TRBJ2-2	NA	TRBV20-1	CSARAGPGELFF	TGCAGTGCTAGAGCAGGGCCCGGGGAGCTGTTTTTT
TRBD1	TRBJ2-7	NA	TRBV6-1	CATLSPKTGTYEQYF	TGTGCCACCCTATCTCCCAAGACAGGGACATACGAGCAGTACTTC
TRBD2	TRBJ2-3	NA	TRBV11-2	CASSLSSGRAIDTQYF	TGTGCCAGCAGCTTAAGTAGCGGGAGGGCCATAGATACGCAGTATTTT
TRBD1	TRBJ1-4	few	TRBV20-1	CSSGTGGEKLFF	TGCAGCTCCGGGACAGGGGGTGAAAAACTGTTTTTT
NA	TRBJ1-2	few	TRBV19	CASRKGDYGYTF	TGTGCCAGTAGAAAAGGGGACTATGGCTACACCTTC
NA	TRBJ2-7	NA	TRBV28	CASSLYGDLRSYEQYF	TGTGCCAGCAGTTTATACGGTGACTTACGCTCCTACGAGCAGTACTTC
TRBD1	TRBJ1-5	few	TRBV19	CASSIEARTGGSNQPQHF	TGTGCCAGTAGTATAGAAGCCCGGACAGGGGGTAGCAATCAGCCCCAGCATTTT
TRBD2	TRBJ2-5	NA	TRBV5-1	CASSLVPREGETQYF	TGCGCCAGCAGCTTGGTTCCTAGGGAGGGTGAGACCCAGTACTTC
NA	TRBJ2-5	few	TRBV2	CASSEDRSYRTQYF	TGTGCCAGCAGTGAAGACAGGAGCTACCGGACCCAGTACTTC
NA	TRBJ2-4	NA	TRBV2	CASSDVRVQNIQYF	TGTGCCAGCAGTGACGTGCGGGTTCAAAACATTCAGTACTTC
NA	TRBJ1-2	NA	TRBV20-1	CSAMRGEANYGYTF	TGCAGTGCAATGCGGGGGGAAGCTAACTATGGCTACACCTTC
NA	TRBJ2-2	NA	TRBV6-4	CASRRQGDTGELFF	TGTGCCAGCAGGAGGCAGGGAGACACCGGGGAGCTGTTTTTT
NA	TRBJ1-5	NA	TRBV6-1	CASSHYPQGTSIPQPQHF	TGTGCCAGCAGCCACTACCCCCAAGGGACTAGCATCCCGCAGCCCCAGCATTTT